Below, 8 T cell receptor beta chains from the same sample are listed, as sequenced in a study of T-cell memory formation after mild COVID-19. TCRdb called the 5' RACE reads again in MiXCR, with one record for every CDR3 protein. The repertoire holds approximately 500,000 distinct CDR3 sequences, with roughly 23% as singletons. Sequenced sample: PBMCs or a T cell subset sorted from them (not recorded which). All receptors come from an adult woman who had mild COVID-19 (a few samples of this study predate the infection). Cell type and time point are not known.

V and J are TRBV7-2 and TRBJ2-5, with TRBD2 identical over 8 bases. The V and J ends lost 1 base and 3 bases, in that order; junction bases with no gene match: 7. Germline V lookup: CDR1 SGHTA, CDR2 FQGNSA. This CDR3 has 16 amino acids. The CDR3 sequence: CASSLVGVGGEETQYF. Here the CDR3 DNA reads TGTGCCAGCAGCTTAGTCGGAGTCGGGGGGGAAGAGACCCAGTACTTC.

CDR3: CSAPPGPNEQFF. The DNA for the CDR3 is TGCAGTGCTCCCCCCGGGCCCAATGAGCAGTTCTTC. This sequence joins TRBV20-1 and TRBJ2-1; unclear D gene. CDR3 size: 12 residues. Trimming stripped 5 bases from V and 6 bases from J, with 11 bases between. Germline-derived CDR1 and CDR2 are DFQATT and SNEGSKA (reference sequence).

The table lists this clonotype with many counts. The V call is TRBV7-2, the J call TRBJ2-7, with 8 bases fitting TRBD2. CDR1 and CDR2 (germline): SGHTA, FQGNSA. V trimming: 2 bases; J trimming: 1 base; junction bases outside the gene matches: 4. This CDR3 has 15 amino acids. The DNA for the CDR3 is TGTGCCAGCAGCTTATACAGCGGGGGATCCTACGAGCAGTACTTC. Protein product: CASSLYSGGSYEQYF.

The rearrangement uses TRBV20-1 and TRBJ2-1; TRBD2 agrees at 7 bases. The CDR3 extends over 13 amino acids. Germline-derived CDR1 and CDR2 are DFQATT and SNEGSKA (reference sequence). The V segment lost 5 bases and the J segment 6 bases; nucleotides outside the gene matches: 7. CDR3 bases: TGCAGTGCTGACGGACTAGTAGTCAATGAGCAGTTCTTC. It translates to CSADGLVVNEQFF.

This clonotype has more than one count but fewer than ten. The V and J genes are TRBV30 and TRBJ2-1, with 8 positions matching TRBD2. Trimming at V came to 4 bases and at J to 7 bases, leaving 6 bases not matched to a gene. The germline CDR1 and CDR2 sequences are GTSNPN and SVGIG (reference sequence). This CDR3 is 13 amino acids long. CDR3 sequence reads: CAWNHRGGNEQFF. The CDR3 DNA sequence: TGTGCCTGGAACCATCGGGGGGGGAATGAGCAGTTCTTC.

The CDR3 DNA is TGTGCCAGCAGCCTCGACGACAGCTCCTACGAGCAGTACTTC. It translates to CASSLDDSSYEQYF. J is TRBJ2-7 and V is TRBV3-1, with a possible D match to TRBD1 (5 bases). Trimming removed 4 bases at V and 0 bases at J, with 10 bases between. CDR1 LGHDT and CDR2 YNNKEL come from the germline V gene (reference sequence). The CDR3 loop spans 14 amino acids.

The chain is built from TRBV7-6 and TRBJ1-2, with unresolved D. The CDR3 covers 13 residues. Trimming shortened V by 5 bases and J by 8 bases, and 15 bases separated the two germline ends. Germline CDR1 reads SGHVS; CDR2 reads FNYEAQ. CDR3 nucleotide sequence: TGTGCCAGCAGCCAAGATGGGTTGGAGGGCTACACCTTC. This gives the protein CASSQDGLEGYTF.

This clonotype was observed a handful of times. CDR3 amino acids: CASSWGGYSYNEQFF. CDR3 bases: TGTGCCAGCAGCTGGGGCGGTTACTCCTACAATGAGCAGTTCTTC. The V and J genes are TRBV11-1 and TRBJ2-1, with a possible D match to TRBD1 (5 bases). Germline-derived CDR1 and CDR2 are SGHAT and FQDESV (reference sequence). Trimming took 4 bases from V and 0 from J, leaving 10 bases between them. This CDR3 has 15 residues.